This T cell receptor beta chain is drawn from a study of blood T cell repertoires in COVID-19. Background on the study: The analysed material was cDNA or gDNA that came from T cells, B-cell-depleted T cells, or PBMCs.

CDR1 is MNHNS, CDR2 SASEGT, per germline. There are 12 residues in the CDR3. V lost 2 bases and J 7 bases, leaving 6 bases between the germline ends. Data came from immunoSEQ multiplex PCR; TCRdb stores just in-frame clones and leaves some out. The sample has about 210,000 clones, about 87% seen once. This chain connects TRBV6-1 to TRBJ2-1, with no clear D. What was sequenced was peripheral blood. This TCR derives from a man aged 70 or older with acute or convalescent COVID-19. This chain's CDR3 is CASSEMRNEQFF. CDR3 coding DNA: TGTGCCAGCAGTGAAATGAGGAATGAGCAGTTCTTC.